Below are 18 T cell receptor beta chains sequenced from a single sample in a study of shared clonotypes between healthy human individuals. Assay used: immunoSEQ multiplex PCR; TCRdb lists only in-frame clones, some missing. The data contain 1,100,000 or so clones, approximately 80% of them singletons. Specimen: memory CD4+ T cells from PBMCs. Noted subset: CD45RA-negative fraction. These TCRs come from a man aged 18 to 30 in good health. Some clones in this sample may be carry-over from other donors' samples.

This sequence joins TRBV7-2 and TRBJ2-1, with 11 bases matching TRBD2. Germline V gene sequence: CDR1 SGHTA, CDR2 FQGNSA. J lost 8 bases, V lost 5 bases, and 5 bases had no gene match. The CDR3 length is 14 residues. The CDR3 spells CASSPGTSGYEQFF. CDR3 sequence (DNA): TGTGCCAGCAGCCCTGGGACTAGCGGCTATGAGCAGTTCTTC.

This clone appeared once. The same CDR3 is also encoded by other DNA sequences in this sample. This chain connects TRBV7-3 to TRBJ2-5; D call uncertain. V was shortened by 5 bases and J by 1 base, with 11 bases between the two germline ends. CDR1 is SGHTA and CDR2 is FQGTGA in the germline V gene. The CDR3 is 14 amino acids. This CDR3 is CASSLGGSQETQYF. The CDR3, as DNA: TGTGCCAGCAGCCTCGGTGGCTCCCAAGAGACCCAGTACTTC.

This clone was counted only a few times. The rearrangement links TRBV12-5 to TRBJ1-1; D is possibly TRBD1 (5 bases). The CDR3 spans 14 residues. Germline CDR1 reads LGHNT; CDR2 reads FRNRAP. Deletions cut 5 bases from V and 3 bases from J, with 13 bases between. The CDR3 region is CASGPFGGDTEAFF. The CDR3 bases are TGTGCTAGTGGTCCCTTCGGGGGAGACACTGAAGCTTTCTTT.

CDR3 in amino acids: CASSSRTGVDYGYTF. CDR3 nucleotide sequence: TGTGCCAGCAGCTCTCGGACAGGGGTGGACTATGGCTACACCTTC. The chain has TRBV5-4 and TRBJ1-2, with 9 bases that match TRBD1. The trim removed 3 bases at V and 3 bases at J, leaving 6 bases unmatched. The CDR3 totals 15 residues. Germline CDR1 is SGHNT and CDR2 is YYREEE (reference sequence).

V and J are TRBV4-1 and TRBJ1-2, with D maybe TRBD1 (5 bases). The germline V gene has CDR1 MGHRA and CDR2 YSYEKL. CDR3 length: 13 amino acids. V was cut by 1 base and J by 8 bases, with 11 bases left in between. The CDR3 spells CASSQGPGAGYTF. The CDR3 DNA reads as TGCGCCAGCAGCCAAGGACCCGGGGCGGGCTACACCTTC.

In this sample, this clone turned up once. Other nucleotide sequences in the sample specify the same CDR3. The chain couples TRBV28 to TRBJ2-7; D remains unclear. This CDR3 has 12 residues. V lost 4 bases and J lost 3, with 7 bases in between. CDR1 and CDR2 from the germline V gene are MDHEN and SYDVKM. The DNA for the CDR3 is TGTGCCAGCAGTTCGCTATTCTACGAGCAGTACTTC. It specifies CASSSLFYEQYF.

The rearrangement joins TRBV2 to TRBJ1-2; tentatively, D is TRBD1 (6 bases). The ends were cut back, 5 bases at V and 7 bases at J, with 14 bases in the middle. Germline V gives CDR1 SNHLY, CDR2 FYNNEI. This CDR3 has 13 residues. CDR3: CASSQGGAGGYTF. The DNA for the CDR3 is TGTGCCAGCAGTCAAGGGGGGGCAGGTGGCTACACCTTC.

J is TRBJ2-1 and V is TRBV10-3; D ambiguous. V was pared by 7 bases and J by 6 bases, with 13 bases between. CDR3 size: 13 residues. Germline V gives CDR1 ENHRY, CDR2 SYGVKD. The CDR3 protein is CAINPSRGNEQFF. Written as DNA, the CDR3 is TGTGCCATCAACCCCAGTCGCGGCAATGAGCAGTTCTTC.

CDR3 sequence reads: CASSIQGGSGNTIYF. CDR3 bases: TGCGCCAGCAGCATACAGGGGGGCTCTGGAAACACCATATATTTT. This rearrangement joins TRBV5-1 to TRBJ1-3; TRBD1 matches at 8 bases. V gave up 4 bases and J gave up 0 bases; unmatched junction bases: 3. There are 15 residues in the CDR3. CDR1 SGHRS and CDR2 YFSETQ come from the germline V gene.

Only one count was recorded for this clone. V gene TRBV6-5 combines with J gene TRBJ2-7, with D tentatively TRBD2 (6 bases). From germline, CDR1 is MNHEY and CDR2 SVGAGI. The CDR3 sequence is 14 residues long. V dropped 6 bases and J dropped 5 bases, with 17 bases sitting between them. As DNA, the CDR3 is TGTGCCAGCAGAAACGGCGGGGCTAAAAACGAGCAGTACTTC. Amino acid sequence: CASRNGGAKNEQYF.

This clone has more than one count but fewer than ten. V is TRBV6-1 and J is TRBJ1-3; no clear D. The CDR3 loop spans 14 amino acids. Germline CDR1 MNHNS, CDR2 SASEGT. V was pared by 5 bases and J by 0 bases, with 8 bases between. The CDR3 nucleotides are TGTGCCAGCAGTTGGAAGAGCTCTGGAAACACCATATATTTT. As protein: CASSWKSSGNTIYF.

The CDR3 sequence: CASSLGGKGNQPQHF. The CDR3 DNA is TGTGCCAGCAGCTTGGGGGGTAAGGGCAATCAGCCCCAGCATTTT. The chain joins TRBV5-8 to TRBJ1-5; no clear D gene. The CDR3 extends over 15 amino acids. CDR1 is SGHTS and CDR2 is YDEGEE in the germline V gene. V was shortened by 0 bases and J by 2 bases, with 9 bases between the two germline ends.

The chain combines TRBV7-9 with TRBJ2-7; the D call may be TRBD1 or TRBD2 (5 bases each). The CDR3 has 19 residues. With 2 bases removed from V and 2 bases from J, the gap between germline ends came to 25 bases. Germline values: CDR1 SEHNR, CDR2 FQNEAQ (reference sequence). The CDR3 sequence: CASSLLLSWGSQSPYEQYF. CDR3 nucleotide sequence: TGTGCCAGCAGCTTATTATTATCATGGGGGAGCCAAAGCCCCTACGAGCAGTACTTC.

This clone was seen only once. The V and J genes are TRBV18 and TRBJ2-2, with D possibly TRBD2 on 6 matching bases. V lost 3 bases and J 7 bases, leaving 15 bases between the germline ends. The length of the CDR3 is 15 residues. Germline CDR1 and CDR2: KGHSH and LQKENI. Here the CDR3 DNA reads TGTGCCAGCTCACCGAGGGCTAGCGCTGACGGGGAGCTGTTTTTT. This sequence encodes CASSPRASADGELFF.

This chain connects TRBV6-6 to TRBJ1-4, with D possibly being TRBD1 (6 bases). V lost 3 bases, J lost 8 bases, and 13 bases lay in between. CDR3 length: 14 residues. Germline values: CDR1 MNHNY, CDR2 SVGAGI (reference sequence). The CDR3 DNA follows: TGTGCCAGCAGTTATGTGGGGGCTAGGGAAAAACTGTTTTTT. Translating gives CASSYVGAREKLFF.

The V and J genes are TRBV19 and TRBJ1-1; 7 nucleotides line up with TRBD1. This CDR3 is built from 14 residues. In germline, CDR1 is LNHDA, CDR2 SQIVND (reference sequence). Trimming took 9 bases from V and 3 from J; bases not matched to a gene: 10. CDR3: CASHPQGEDTEAFF. In DNA form, the CDR3 reads TGTGCCAGCCACCCCCAGGGGGAAGACACTGAAGCTTTCTTT. Supplemented by reference TRBV19 and TRBJ1-1, the full variable domain reads DGGITQSPKYLFRKEGQNVTLSCEQNLNHDAMYWYRQDPGQGLRLIYYSQIVNDFQKGDIAEGYSVSREKKESFPLTVTSAQKNPTAFYLCASHPQGEDTEAFFGQGTRLTVV.

This chain connects TRBV6-5 to TRBJ2-3; D possibly corresponds to TRBD2 (6 bases). CDR1 and CDR2 (germline): MNHEY, SVGAGI. V was pared by 6 bases and J by 0 bases, with 10 bases between. This CDR3 has 14 amino acids. This CDR3 reads CASSIRGSTDTQYF. The CDR3, as DNA: TGTGCCAGCAGCATCCGGGGGAGCACAGATACGCAGTATTTT.

The chain uses TRBV11-2 and TRBJ2-5; D is undetermined. The J call may not be correct, given that the DNA end is closer to TRBJ2-7. Germline V CDR1 and CDR2: SGHAT, FQNNGV. There are 14 residues in the CDR3. The chain's CDR3 is CASSLVSIYYEQYF. CDR3 in DNA: TGTGCCAGCAGCTTAGTATCCATATACTACGAGCAGTACTTC.